Listed below are T cell receptor beta chains from one sample, sequenced in a study of cytomegalovirus exposure and HLA in healthy donors. The data were produced by immunoSEQ multiplex PCR, yet TCRdb's version contains in-frame clones alone and is incomplete. The sample lists 100,000 to 150,000 clones, 80% to 90% occurring once. Sample: PBMCs. These receptors came from a woman under 30 in good health and CMV-seronegative. Each CDR3 is given with its conserved first and last residue. D genes are given only for firm matches. Clone sizes are given selectively: once, few, many, or a class where the clone is expanded.

TRBV7-9	NA	TRBJ2-7	TRBD1	CASSWGQASYEQYF	TGTGCCAGCAGCTGGGGACAGGCGTCCTACGAGCAGTACTTC
TRBV7-9	NA	TRBJ2-1	TRBD1	CASSSTPGTVKRDEQFF	TGTGCCAGCAGCTCCACCCCCGGGACAGTGAAAAGGGATGAGCAGTTCTTC
TRBV6-1	NA	TRBJ1-3	NA	CASRVNGGNTIYF	TGTGCCAGCCGGGTAAATGGGGGAAACACCATATATTTT
TRBV5-1	NA	TRBJ2-3	NA	CASSLPQTDTQYF	TGCGCCAGCAGCTTACCACAGACAGATACGCAGTATTTT
TRBV4-3	once	TRBJ2-7	TRBD2	CASSQLAGYEQYF	TGCGCCAGCAGCCAACTAGCGGGATACGAGCAGTACTTC
TRBV7-2	NA	TRBJ1-2	TRBD1	CARGGGQGAGYTF	TGTGCCAGAGGTGGGGGACAGGGGGCTGGCTACACCTTC
TRBV7-9	NA	TRBJ1-6	NA	CASSLPGNSPLHF	TGTGCCAGCAGCTTACCGGGTAACTCACCCCTCCACTTT
TRBV5-1	NA	TRBJ2-1	NA	CASSPLTGYNEQFF	TGCGCCAGCAGCCCGTTGACTGGCTACAATGAGCAGTTCTTC
TRBV9	NA	TRBJ1-1	NA	CASSVVLNTEAFF	TGTGCCAGCAGCGTAGTCTTGAACACTGAAGCTTTCTTT
TRBV7-6	NA	TRBJ2-3	NA	CASSLEIGADTQYF	TGTGCCAGCAGTTTAGAGATAGGAGCAGATACGCAGTATTTT
TRBV28	NA	TRBJ2-5	NA	CASSLSPEGLLLETQYF	TGTGCCAGCAGTTTGAGCCCCGAGGGACTTCTGTTGGAGACCCAGTACTTC
TRBV5-4	NA	TRBJ2-5	TRBD2	CASSSSGGQETQYF	TGTGCCAGCAGCTCTAGCGGGGGGCAAGAGACCCAGTACTTC
TRBV19	NA	TRBJ2-1	TRBD2	CASTPSLAARYSEQFF	TGTGCCAGTACCCCATCACTAGCGGCGCGCTACAGTGAGCAGTTCTTC
TRBV27	NA	TRBJ2-4	NA	CASSQQGPNVQYF	TGTGCCAGCAGTCAACAGGGCCCCAACGTTCAGTACTTC
TRBV29-1	NA	TRBJ2-3	NA	CSVVVQGQTDTQYF	TGCAGCGTTGTGGTGCAGGGGCAAACAGATACGCAGTATTTT
TRBV19	NA	TRBJ2-3	TRBD2	CASSFRLALVDTQYF	TGTGCCAGTAGTTTCCGACTAGCATTGGTAGATACGCAGTATTTT
TRBV7-2	NA	TRBJ2-5	TRBD2	CASSLASGRETQYF	TGTGCCAGCAGCTTAGCTAGCGGGAGGGAGACCCAGTACTTC
TRBV5-6	once	TRBJ2-7	NA	CASSLSVTSRYEQYF	TGTGCCAGCAGCCTCTCTGTTACTTCGCGTTACGAGCAGTACTTC
TRBV28	NA	TRBJ1-5	NA	CASSFWTANQPQHF	TGTGCCAGCAGTTTTTGGACAGCCAATCAGCCCCAGCATTTT
TRBV5-1	NA	TRBJ1-5	TRBD1	CASSWGQGEQPQHF	TGCGCCAGCAGCTGGGGACAGGGTGAGCAGCCCCAGCATTTT
TRBV10-1	NA	TRBJ1-4	NA	CASSESGQFEKLFF	TGCGCCAGCAGTGAGTCCGGACAGTTTGAAAAACTGTTTTTT
TRBV5-4	NA	TRBJ2-3	NA	CASSLEGFGTDTQYF	TGTGCCAGCAGCTTGGAGGGGTTTGGCACAGATACGCAGTATTTT
TRBV4-2	NA	TRBJ1-2	TRBD1	CASSQNIQGPYGYTF	TGTGCCAGCAGCCAGAACATACAGGGGCCCTATGGCTACACCTTC
TRBV11-2	NA	TRBJ2-7	TRBD2	CASSFGTSDYEQYF	TGTGCCAGCAGCTTCGGGACTAGCGACTACGAGCAGTACTTC